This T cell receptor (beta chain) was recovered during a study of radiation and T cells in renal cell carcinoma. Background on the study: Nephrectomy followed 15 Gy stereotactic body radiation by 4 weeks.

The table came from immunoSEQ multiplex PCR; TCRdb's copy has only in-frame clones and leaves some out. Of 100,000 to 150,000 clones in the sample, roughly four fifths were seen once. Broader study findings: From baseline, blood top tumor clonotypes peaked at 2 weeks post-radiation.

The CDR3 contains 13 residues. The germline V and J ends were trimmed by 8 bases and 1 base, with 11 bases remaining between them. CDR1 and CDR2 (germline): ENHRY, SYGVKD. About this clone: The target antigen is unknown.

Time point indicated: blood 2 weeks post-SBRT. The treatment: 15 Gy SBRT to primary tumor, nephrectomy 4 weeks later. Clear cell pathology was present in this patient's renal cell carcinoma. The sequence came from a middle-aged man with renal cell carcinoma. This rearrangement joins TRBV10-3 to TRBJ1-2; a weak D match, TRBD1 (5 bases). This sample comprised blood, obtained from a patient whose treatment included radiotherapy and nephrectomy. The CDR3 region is CAIRAGGNYGYTF. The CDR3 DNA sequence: TGTGCCATCCGGGCCGGGGGTAACTATGGCTACACCTTC.